The TCR beta chain described here comes from a study of T cell changes during pregnancy in multiple sclerosis (dated by TCRdb to between 2017 and 2020). Context from the whole study: In women with multiple sclerosis, the researchers looked at how the T cell repertoire shifted as pregnancy progressed.

As encoded in the germline V gene (reference sequence), CDR1 is LNHDA while CDR2 is SQIVND. Taken from cysteine to phenylalanine, the CDR3 has 14 residues. CDR3 DNA is the only sequence kept; it has 42 bases, read in frame from the first base. A distance of 10 bases separates the germline ends of V and J, which lose 3 bases and 7 bases respectively. As for this clone: The clone's antigen remains unknown. Base qualities are not recorded, but no much larger clone differs from it by a single base.

The method behind the library was the immunoSEQ multiplex PCR assay. As stored in TCRdb, this immuneACCESS dataset retains in-frame rearrangements with V and J assigned. A fraction of the clones does not appear; measured against another copy, unresolved V genes explain less than half of the discrepancy, and the remainder lacks a known reason. The sample table lists around 33,000 clones, about 92% of them with a count of one. The ten largest clones capture approximately 5.1% of the sample. The sample here was peripheral blood, taken in the third trimester of pregnancy. The origin of this receptor is a female donor in good health, enrolled as a control in a pregnancy study. Recombination joined TRBV19 with TRBJ1-6; the D gene lacks a confident call. The DNA reads TGTGCCAGTAGTATTAAAGCGCCGAATTCACCCCTCCACTTT. It codes for CASSIKAPNSPLHF.